Sequencing of this TCR beta chain was carried out in a study of shared clonotypes between healthy human individuals. Study background: Three CD4 naive, three CD4 memory, two CD8 naive and one CD8 memory plate were used per donor.

Of note for this clone: Its antigen remains unidentified.

Study findings and constraints: Naive subsets typically showed greater estimated richness than memory subsets.

CD8 memory merged CD45RO+ cells and CCR7-negative CD45RA+ TemRA cells into one population. This CDR3 is 16 amino acids long. From germline, CDR1 is SEHNR and CDR2 FQNEAQ (reference sequence). Unmatched junction bases numbered 12, after V lost 5 bases and J lost 3 bases. The table came from immunoSEQ multiplex PCR; TCRdb's copy has only in-frame clones and leaves some out. The table lists 90,000 to 150,000 clones, around 68% of them singletons. The source is a woman aged 25 to 45 in good health. The chain uses TRBV7-9 and TRBJ2-7, with 8 positions matching TRBD1. Sequenced material: memory CD8+ T cells sorted from blood. Subset indicated: CD45RO+ cells pooled with CCR7-negative TemRA cells. CDR3 loop: CASSQDPGQGFYEQYF. CDR3 sequence (DNA): TGTGCCAGCAGCCAAGATCCTGGACAGGGATTCTACGAGCAGTACTTC.